The source of this T cell receptor beta chain is a study of beta chain features in type 1 diabetes. The study reverse transcribed the entire isolated RNA, so it sequenced expressed TCRB transcripts. Method: immunoSEQ multiplex PCR; TCRdb's copy keeps in-frame clones and lacks some. The table lists 860,000 or so clones, 15% to 20% of them singletons, with about 0.025% in the top ten. Whole-study results and caveats: Patients with Type 1 diabetes showed moderately but significantly shorter TCRB CDR3s in all four CD4+ subsets. Patients with type 1 diabetes carried fewer insertions and had more deletions at their VDJ junctions.

Per germline, CDR1 SGHRS and CDR2 YFSETQ. The CDR3 is 15 residues long. V was trimmed by 4 bases and J by 0 bases, leaving 13 bases between them. Markers CD45RO/CCR7/CD25/CD127/CD95/CD27 served to sort CD4+ naive, central memory, regulatory and stem cell-like memory cells. There are a few counts of this clone. The antigen is unknown. The specimen was naive CD4+ T cells from blood. This chain connects TRBV5-1 to TRBJ2-5, with D possibly TRBD2 on 5 matching bases. This sequence originates from a woman under 30 in good health. The CDR3 DNA reads TGCGCCAGCAGCGGAGGTGGAGTAAACCAAGAGACCCAGTACTTC. The encoded protein is CASSGGGVNQETQYF. The entire variable domain, with the rest obtained from reference TRBV5-1 and TRBJ2-5, is as follows: KAGVTQTPRYLIKTRGQQVTLSCSPISGHRSVSWYQQTPGQGLQFLFEYFSETQRNKGNFPGRFSGRQFSNSRSEMNVSTLELGDSALYLCASSGGGVNQETQYFGPGTRLLVL.